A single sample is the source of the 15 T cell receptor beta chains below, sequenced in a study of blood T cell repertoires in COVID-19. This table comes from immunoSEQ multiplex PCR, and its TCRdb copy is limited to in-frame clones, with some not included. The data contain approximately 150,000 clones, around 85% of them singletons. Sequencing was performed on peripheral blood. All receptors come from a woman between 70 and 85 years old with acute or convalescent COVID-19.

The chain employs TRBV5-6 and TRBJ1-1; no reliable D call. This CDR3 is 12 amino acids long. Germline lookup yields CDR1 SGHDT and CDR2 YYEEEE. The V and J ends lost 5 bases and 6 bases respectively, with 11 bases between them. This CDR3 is CASSRQRAEAFF. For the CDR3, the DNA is TGTGCCAGCAGTCGCCAACGGGCTGAAGCTTTCTTT.

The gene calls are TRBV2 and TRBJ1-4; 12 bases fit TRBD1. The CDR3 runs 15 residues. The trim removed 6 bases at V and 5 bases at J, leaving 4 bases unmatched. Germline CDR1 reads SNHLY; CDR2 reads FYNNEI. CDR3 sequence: CASRPGQGANEKLFF. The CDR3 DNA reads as TGTGCCAGCAGGCCGGGACAGGGGGCAAATGAAAAACTGTTTTTT.

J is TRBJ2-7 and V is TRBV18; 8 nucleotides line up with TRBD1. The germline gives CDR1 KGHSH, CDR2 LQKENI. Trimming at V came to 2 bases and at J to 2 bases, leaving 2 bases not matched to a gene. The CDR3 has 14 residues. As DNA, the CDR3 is TGTGCCAGCTCACCAACAGGGGGAGCCTACGAGCAGTACTTC. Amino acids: CASSPTGGAYEQYF.

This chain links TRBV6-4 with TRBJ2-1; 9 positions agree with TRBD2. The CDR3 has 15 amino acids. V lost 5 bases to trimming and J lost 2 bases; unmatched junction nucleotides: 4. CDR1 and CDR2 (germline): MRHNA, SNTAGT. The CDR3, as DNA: TGTGCCAGCAGTCCTAGCGGGAACACCTACAATGAGCAGTTCTTC. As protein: CASSPSGNTYNEQFF.

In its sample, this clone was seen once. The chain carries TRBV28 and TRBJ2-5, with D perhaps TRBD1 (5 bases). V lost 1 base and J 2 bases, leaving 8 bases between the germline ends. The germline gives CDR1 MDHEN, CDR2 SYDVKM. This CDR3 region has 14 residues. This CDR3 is CASSLLGEQETQYF. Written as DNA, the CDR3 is TGTGCCAGCAGTTTATTAGGGGAACAAGAGACCCAGTACTTC.

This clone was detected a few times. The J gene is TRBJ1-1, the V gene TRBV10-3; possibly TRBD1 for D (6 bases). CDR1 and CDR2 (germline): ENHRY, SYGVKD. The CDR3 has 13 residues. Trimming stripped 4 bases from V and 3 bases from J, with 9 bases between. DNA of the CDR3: TGTGCCATCAGTGGACAGGAGTACACTGAAGCTTTCTTT. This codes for CAISGQEYTEAFF.

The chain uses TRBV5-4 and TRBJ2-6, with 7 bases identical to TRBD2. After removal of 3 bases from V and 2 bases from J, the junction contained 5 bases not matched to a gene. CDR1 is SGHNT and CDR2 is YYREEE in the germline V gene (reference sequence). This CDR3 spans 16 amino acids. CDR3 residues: CASSSFRGAGANVLTF. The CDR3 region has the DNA TGTGCCAGCAGCTCCTTTCGGGGGGCTGGGGCCAACGTCCTGACTTTC. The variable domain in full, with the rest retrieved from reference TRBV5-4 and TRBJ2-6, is ETGVTQSPTHLIKTRGQQVTLRCSSQSGHNTVSWYQQALGQGPQFIFQYYREEENGRGNFPPRFSGLQFPNYSSELNVNALELDDSALYLCASSSFRGAGANVLTFGAGSRLTVL.

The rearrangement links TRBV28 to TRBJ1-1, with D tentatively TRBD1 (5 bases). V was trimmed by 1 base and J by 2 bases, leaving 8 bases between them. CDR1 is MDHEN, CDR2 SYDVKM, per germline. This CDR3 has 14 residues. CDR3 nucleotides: TGTGCCAGCAGTTTATACGGGGGAAACACTGAAGCTTTCTTT. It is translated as CASSLYGGNTEAFF.

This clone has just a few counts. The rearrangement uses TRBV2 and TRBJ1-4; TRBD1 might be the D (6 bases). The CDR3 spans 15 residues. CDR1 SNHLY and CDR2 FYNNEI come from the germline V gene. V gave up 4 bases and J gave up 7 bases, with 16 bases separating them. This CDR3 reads CASSAGGGAGEKLFF. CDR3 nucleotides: TGTGCCAGCAGTGCCGGAGGGGGGGCGGGTGAAAAACTGTTTTTT. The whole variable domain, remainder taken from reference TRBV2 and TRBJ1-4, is EPEVTQTPSHQVTQMGQEVILRCVPISNHLYFYWYRQILGQKVEFLVSFYNNEISEKSEIFDDQFSVERPDGSNFTLKIRSTKLEDSAMYFCASSAGGGAGEKLFFGSGTQLSVL.

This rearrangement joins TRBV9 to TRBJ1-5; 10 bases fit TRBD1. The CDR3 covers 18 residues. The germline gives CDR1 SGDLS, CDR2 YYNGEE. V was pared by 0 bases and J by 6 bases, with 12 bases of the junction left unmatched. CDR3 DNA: TGTGCCAGCAGCGTAGGGGGACAGGGGTTCGATTCTGGTCAGCCCCAGCATTTT. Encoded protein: CASSVGGQGFDSGQPQHF.

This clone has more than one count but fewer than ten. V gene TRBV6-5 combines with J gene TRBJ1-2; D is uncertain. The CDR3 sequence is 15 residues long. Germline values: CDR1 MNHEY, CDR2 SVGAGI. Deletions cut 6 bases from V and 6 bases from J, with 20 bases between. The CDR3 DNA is TGTGCCAGCAGAACCCCTGGAGGGATGGGAGATGGCTACACCTTC. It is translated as CASRTPGGMGDGYTF.

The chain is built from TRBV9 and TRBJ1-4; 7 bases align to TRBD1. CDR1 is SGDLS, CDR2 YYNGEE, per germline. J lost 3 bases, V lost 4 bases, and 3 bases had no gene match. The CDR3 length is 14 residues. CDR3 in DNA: TGTGCCAGCAGCCAGGGGGATGCTAATGAAAAACTGTTTTTT. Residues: CASSQGDANEKLFF.

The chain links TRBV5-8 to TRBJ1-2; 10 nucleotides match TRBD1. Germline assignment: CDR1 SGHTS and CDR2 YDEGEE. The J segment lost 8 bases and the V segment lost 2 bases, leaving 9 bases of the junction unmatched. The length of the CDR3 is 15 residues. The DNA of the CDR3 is TGTGCCAGCAGCTTCCCCGACAGGGGGCAGCGCGGCTACACCTTC. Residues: CASSFPDRGQRGYTF.

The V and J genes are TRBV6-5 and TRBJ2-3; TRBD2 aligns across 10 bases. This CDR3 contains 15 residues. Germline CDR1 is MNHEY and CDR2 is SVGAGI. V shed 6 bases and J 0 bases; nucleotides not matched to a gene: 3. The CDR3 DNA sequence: TGTGCCAGCAGGGAGACTAGCGGGAGCACAGATACGCAGTATTTT. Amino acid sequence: CASRETSGSTDTQYF.

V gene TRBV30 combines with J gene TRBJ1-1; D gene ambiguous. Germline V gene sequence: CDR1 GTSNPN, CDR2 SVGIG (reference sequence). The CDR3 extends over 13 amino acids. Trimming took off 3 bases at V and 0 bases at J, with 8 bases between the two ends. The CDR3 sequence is CAWRTRMNTEAFF. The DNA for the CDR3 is TGTGCCTGGAGGACGAGGATGAACACTGAAGCTTTCTTT.